This entry lists 5 T cell receptor beta chains sequenced from one sample in a study of T cell repertoires in cytomegalovirus infection. These receptors have no known antigen. TCRdb ran MiXCR on the reads and lists one entry per CDR3 protein. This sample yields 800,000 to 950,000 distinct CDR3 sequences, of which 32% are seen a single time; approximately 13% belongs to the top ten. The source was cultured CD8+ T cells from PBMCs, collected from culture after CMV antigen stimulation. The source is a human donor in good health (CMV status not recorded). Some clones in this sample may be carry-over from other donors' samples.

This clonotype was detected a few times. The chain is built from TRBV6-5 and TRBJ2-1; TRBD2 agrees at 8 bases. J was trimmed by 6 bases and V by 2 bases; bases with no gene match: 6. The germline gives CDR1 MNHEY, CDR2 SVGAGI. The CDR3 has 15 residues. This CDR3 reads CASSYGGGLVNEQFF. CDR3 in DNA: TGTGCCAGCAGTTACGGCGGGGGGCTGGTCAATGAGCAGTTCTTC.

The sample holds many counts of this clonotype. The chain employs TRBV7-8 and TRBJ1-1; perhaps TRBD1 as D (5 bases). Germline V gene sequence: CDR1 SGHVS, CDR2 FQNEAQ. V was cut by 5 bases and J by 0 bases, with 13 bases left in between. This CDR3 spans 15 amino acids. CDR3 in DNA: TGTGCCAGCAGCATCGGAGGGGCGATGAACACTGAAGCTTTCTTT. Amino acids: CASSIGGAMNTEAFF.

V is TRBV12-3 or TRBV12-4 and J is TRBJ2-3; the D gene could be TRBD1 or TRBD2 (6 bases each). CDR3 length: 15 residues. V shed 3 bases and J shed 6 bases, with 16 bases lying between them. The DNA of the CDR3 is TGTGCCAGCAGTTTTTTACATCCGGGGGCGGATACGCAGTATTTT. Its protein product is CASSFLHPGADTQYF.

This clonotype was detected only a few times. The chain has TRBV12-3 or TRBV12-4 and TRBJ2-1; 9 nucleotides line up with TRBD2. This CDR3 is 16 amino acids long. Trimming removed 3 bases from V and 7 bases from J; junction bases left unmatched: 10. DNA of the CDR3: TGTGCCAGCAGTTTCTACCTGGCGGGGGGGCGGAATGAGCAGTTCTTC. Translation: CASSFYLAGGRNEQFF.

This clonotype has a handful of counts. The chain's CDR3 is CASWGTEAFF. In nucleotides, the CDR3 is TGTGCCAGCTGGGGGACTGAAGCTTTCTTT. The chain has TRBV6-6 and TRBJ1-1, with D tentatively TRBD1 (5 bases). The V end was cut by 8 bases, the J end by 5 bases, with 6 bases between. From germline, CDR1 is MNHNY and CDR2 SVGAGI (reference sequence). The CDR3 is 10 residues long.